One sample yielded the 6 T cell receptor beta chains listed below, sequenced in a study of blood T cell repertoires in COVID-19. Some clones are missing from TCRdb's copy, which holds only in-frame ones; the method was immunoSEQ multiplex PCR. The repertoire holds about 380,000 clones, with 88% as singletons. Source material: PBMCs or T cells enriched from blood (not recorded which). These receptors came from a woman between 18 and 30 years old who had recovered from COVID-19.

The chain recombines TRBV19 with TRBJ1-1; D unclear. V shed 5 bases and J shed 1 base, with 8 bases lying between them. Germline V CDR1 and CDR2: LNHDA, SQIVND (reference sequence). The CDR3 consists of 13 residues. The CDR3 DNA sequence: TGTGCCAGTAGTGTTGCAGAGAACACTGAAGCTTTCTTT. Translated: CASSVAENTEAFF.

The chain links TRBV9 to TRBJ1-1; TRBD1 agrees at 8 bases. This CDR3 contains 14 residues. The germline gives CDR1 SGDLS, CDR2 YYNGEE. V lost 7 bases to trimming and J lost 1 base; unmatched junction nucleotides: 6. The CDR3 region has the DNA TGTGCCAGCGCCGCCGGGACAGGGAACACTGAAGCTTTCTTT. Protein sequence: CASAAGTGNTEAFF.

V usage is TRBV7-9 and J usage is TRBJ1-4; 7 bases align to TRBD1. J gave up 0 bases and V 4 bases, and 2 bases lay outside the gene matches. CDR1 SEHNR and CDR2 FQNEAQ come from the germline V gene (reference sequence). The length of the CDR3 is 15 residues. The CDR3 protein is CASSSQGTTNEKLFF. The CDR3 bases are TGTGCCAGCAGCTCACAGGGGACAACTAATGAAAAACTGTTTTTT.

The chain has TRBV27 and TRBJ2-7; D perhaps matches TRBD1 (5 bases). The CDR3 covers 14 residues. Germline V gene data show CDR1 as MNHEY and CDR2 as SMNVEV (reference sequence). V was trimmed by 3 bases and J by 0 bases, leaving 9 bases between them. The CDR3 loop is CASSFPDSSYEQYF. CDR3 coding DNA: TGTGCCAGCAGTTTCCCCGACAGCTCCTACGAGCAGTACTTC.

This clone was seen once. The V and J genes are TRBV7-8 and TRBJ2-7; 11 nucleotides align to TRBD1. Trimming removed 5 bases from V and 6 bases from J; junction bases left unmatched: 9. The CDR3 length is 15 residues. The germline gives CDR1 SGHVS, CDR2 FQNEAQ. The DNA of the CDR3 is TGTGCCAGCAGCCAAACCGGACAGGGGGCGGCCGAGCAGTACTTC. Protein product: CASSQTGQGAAEQYF.

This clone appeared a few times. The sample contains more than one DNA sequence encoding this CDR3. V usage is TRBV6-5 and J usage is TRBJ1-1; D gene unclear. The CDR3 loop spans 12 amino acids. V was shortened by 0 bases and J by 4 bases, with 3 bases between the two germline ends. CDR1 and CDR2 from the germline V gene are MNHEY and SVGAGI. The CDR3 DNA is TGTGCCAGCAGTTACTCTAGCACTGAAGCTTTCTTT. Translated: CASSYSSTEAFF.